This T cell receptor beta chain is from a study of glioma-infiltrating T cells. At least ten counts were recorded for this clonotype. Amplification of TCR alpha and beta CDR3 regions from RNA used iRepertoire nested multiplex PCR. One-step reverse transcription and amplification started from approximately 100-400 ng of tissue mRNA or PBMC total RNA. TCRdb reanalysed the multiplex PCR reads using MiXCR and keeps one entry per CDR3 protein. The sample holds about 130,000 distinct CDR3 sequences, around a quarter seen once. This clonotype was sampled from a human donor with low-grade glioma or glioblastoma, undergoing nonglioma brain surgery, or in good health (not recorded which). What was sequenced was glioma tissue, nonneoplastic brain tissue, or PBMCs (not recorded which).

The CDR3 DNA reads TGTGCCAGCAGCGGCGGGCCCTTCGAGCAGTACGTC. Translated, it gives CASSGGPFEQYV. The chain joins TRBV6-1 to TRBJ2-7, with D perhaps matching TRBD2 (5 bases). The CDR3 runs to 12 residues. Trimming removed 6 bases at V and 6 bases at J, with 12 bases between. Germline V gene lookup returns CDR1 MNHNS and CDR2 SASEGT.